This T cell receptor beta chain was identified in a study of control samples from healthy donors and cancer patients. Libraries were prepared by immunoSEQ multiplex PCR; TCRdb keeps only in-frame clonotypes and omits some of them. The data contain about 28,000 clones, roughly 91% of them singletons. Sequenced sample: PBMCs. The TCR sequence derives from a man between 50 and 59 years old with lung cancer.

The chain's CDR3 is CASSLPGYQETQYF. The CDR3 bases are TGTGCCAGCAGCTTACCAGGGTACCAAGAGACCCAGTACTTC. This sequence joins TRBV7-2 and TRBJ2-5; TRBD1 might be the D (5 bases). The CDR3 length is 14 residues. The V and J ends lost 2 bases and 0 bases respectively, with 7 bases between them. CDR1 is SGHTA and CDR2 is FQGNSA in the germline V gene.